This TCR beta chain is drawn from a study of blood T cells in healthy people across ages. The use of a sample-barcoded 5' primer and a J-beta primer mix characterized a second PCR of about 6 to 12 cycles. TCRdb re-analysed the 5' RACE reads in MiXCR, keeping a single row per CDR3 protein. The sample includes around 2 million distinct CDR3 sequences, about two fifths of them seen just once. There are a few counts of this clonotype. Germline is not matched at one junction end, which may reflect a read error. Germline V gives CDR1 SGHTA, CDR2 FQGNSA. The CDR3 has 16 residues. The sample taken for sequencing was blood. The chain uses TRBV7-2 and TRBJ2-5; weak D call: TRBD2 (6 bases). The clonotype was recovered from a human donor in good health. CDR3 residues: CASSRGVGPQGEIQYF. DNA for the CDR3: TGTGCCAGCAGCCGCGGGGTTGGTCCCCAAGGGGAGATCCAGTACTTC.